Listed here are 24 T cell receptor beta chains from one sample, sequenced in a study of control samples from healthy donors and cancer patients. TCRdb keeps only in-frame clones here, not all; method: immunoSEQ multiplex PCR. The sample has 100,000 to 150,000 clones, more than 70% seen once; the top ten hold 30% to 40%. The sequenced sample consisted of blood. The receptors here all came from a man between 50 and 59 years old in good health.

This chain uses TRBV27 with TRBJ1-6, with 9 bases identical to TRBD1. Trimming at V came to 4 bases and at J to 9 bases, leaving 1 base not matched to a gene. This CDR3 has 13 residues. The germline V gene has CDR1 MNHEY and CDR2 SMNVEV (reference sequence). CDR3 nucleotide sequence: TGTGCCAGCAGTTGGACAGGGGTTTCACCCCTCCACTTT. As protein: CASSWTGVSPLHF.

The chain's CDR3 is CASSWMGGNSYEQYF. CDR3 nucleotides: TGTGCCAGCAGCTGGATGGGGGGCAACTCCTACGAGCAGTACTTC. The rearrangement joins TRBV5-5 to TRBJ2-7, with D perhaps TRBD1 or TRBD2 (6 bases each). The CDR3 has 15 amino acids. Trimming removed 3 bases at V and 0 bases at J, with 13 bases between. The germline V gene has CDR1 SGHKS and CDR2 YYEKEE (reference sequence).

The chain has TRBV6-4 and TRBJ1-1, with TRBD1 identical over 8 bases. Trimming at V came to 7 bases and at J to 4 bases, leaving 5 bases not matched to a gene. Germline V gives CDR1 MRHNA, CDR2 SNTAGT. The CDR3 runs to 13 residues. For the CDR3, the DNA is TGTGCCAGCAATCAGGGGGCGACCACTGAAGCTTTCTTT. This encodes CASNQGATTEAFF.

This sequence joins TRBV6-1 and TRBJ1-1; 7 nucleotides align to TRBD1. The germline gives CDR1 MNHNS, CDR2 SASEGT. This CDR3 is built from 14 residues. V shed 1 base and J 4 bases; nucleotides not matched to a gene: 3. The CDR3 region is CASSEGRGPTEAFF. The CDR3, as DNA: TGTGCCAGCAGTGAAGGGAGGGGGCCCACTGAAGCTTTCTTT.

The rearrangement joins TRBV10-3 to TRBJ2-5; no clear D. The germline V and J ends were trimmed by 2 bases and 2 bases, with 3 bases remaining between them. Germline lookup yields CDR1 ENHRY and CDR2 SYGVKD. CDR3 length: 12 amino acids. The CDR3 loop is CAISESQETQYF. The CDR3 coding sequence is TGTGCCATCAGTGAGAGTCAAGAGACCCAGTACTTC.

The chain combines TRBV5-1 with TRBJ2-7, with no clear D. Germline V gene lookup returns CDR1 SGHRS and CDR2 YFSETQ. CDR3 length equals 11 residues. V lost 4 bases and J 4 bases, leaving 6 bases between the germline ends. The CDR3 bases are TGCGCCAGCAGCCCGGGTTACGAGCAGTACTTC. This translates into CASSPGYEQYF.

The rearrangement uses TRBV6-6 and TRBJ1-2, with D perhaps matching TRBD1 (5 bases). Germline CDR1 and CDR2: MNHNY and SVGAGI (reference sequence). This CDR3 has 15 amino acids. V shed 4 bases and J shed 5 bases, with 17 bases lying between them. For the CDR3, the DNA is TGTGCCAGCAGTTCCCTGGTAGGGGAGGCTTATGGCTACACCTTC. Translating gives CASSSLVGEAYGYTF.

The chain is built from TRBV7-9 and TRBJ1-5; unclear D gene. The length of the CDR3 is 14 residues. V lost 5 bases and J lost 3, with 11 bases in between. Germline V gives CDR1 SEHNR, CDR2 FQNEAQ (reference sequence). The CDR3 region is CASSPASSNQPQHF. In DNA, the CDR3 is TGTGCCAGCAGCCCGGCGAGCTCCAATCAGCCCCAGCATTTT.

This clone occurred once. This chain joins TRBV6-5 and TRBJ1-2, with 8 positions matching TRBD1. Germline lookup yields CDR1 MNHEY and CDR2 SVGAGI. The CDR3 has 14 residues. V trimming: 5 bases; J trimming: 3 bases; junction bases outside the gene matches: 5. The CDR3 spells CASSPGQGHYGYTF. CDR3 DNA sequence: TGTGCCAGCAGTCCCGGACAGGGACACTATGGCTACACCTTC.

The V call is TRBV7-2, the J call TRBJ1-1; D uncertain. The CDR3 spans 14 residues. In germline, CDR1 is SGHTA, CDR2 FQGNSA. V was cut by 3 bases and J by 0 bases, with 8 bases left in between. The DNA of the CDR3 is TGTGCCAGCAGCTTTGCACTCATGAACACTGAAGCTTTCTTT. The encoded protein is CASSFALMNTEAFF.

The J gene is TRBJ1-1, the V gene TRBV5-1; weak D call: TRBD1 (5 bases). Germline V CDR1 and CDR2: SGHRS, YFSETQ. The V gene lost 4 bases and the J gene lost 1 base, with 8 bases spanning the gap. The CDR3 extends over 13 amino acids. In nucleotides, the CDR3 is TGCGCCAGCAGCGCAACAGGGAACACTGAAGCTTTCTTT. Protein sequence: CASSATGNTEAFF. The complete variable domain, with remaining parts taken from reference TRBV5-1 and TRBJ1-1, reads KAGVTQTPRYLIKTRGQQVTLSCSPISGHRSVSWYQQTPGQGLQFLFEYFSETQRNKGNFPGRFSGRQFSNSRSEMNVSTLELGDSALYLCASSATGNTEAFFGQGTRLTVV.

This rearrangement joins TRBV6-6 to TRBJ2-5, with 8 positions matching TRBD2. Unmatched junction bases numbered 12, after V lost 6 bases and J lost 3 bases. This CDR3 has 16 amino acids. From germline, CDR1 is MNHNY and CDR2 SVGAGI (reference sequence). DNA of the CDR3: TGTGCCAGCAGCGGCCTAAACGGGCGGGGGGAAGAGACCCAGTACTTC. Amino acid sequence: CASSGLNGRGEETQYF.

The J gene is TRBJ2-1, the V gene TRBV6-5; the match to TRBD2 covers 8 bases. Trimming took 6 bases from V and 7 from J; bases not matched to a gene: 8. Germline V CDR1 and CDR2: MNHEY, SVGAGI. The CDR3 consists of 14 residues. The chain's CDR3 is CASRTPGGDNEQFF. The CDR3 nucleotides are TGTGCCAGCAGGACCCCGGGGGGGGATAATGAGCAGTTCTTC.

V and J are TRBV10-2 and TRBJ2-2; either TRBD1 or TRBD2 may supply D (5 bases each). V shed 5 bases and J shed 1 base, with 17 bases lying between them. Germline V CDR1 and CDR2: WSHSY, SAAADI. The CDR3 runs 17 residues. CDR3 region: CASSRNSGTGNTGELFF. DNA of the CDR3: TGCGCCAGCAGTCGCAATTCCGGGACGGGGAACACCGGGGAGCTGTTTTTT.

The CDR3 protein is CSADGEGGETQYF. In DNA form, the CDR3 reads TGCAGCGCCGACGGGGAAGGGGGAGAGACCCAGTACTTC. J is TRBJ2-5 and V is TRBV29-1, with TRBD1 as a possible D gene (6 bases). The V gene lost 7 bases and the J gene lost 4 bases, with 16 bases spanning the gap. This CDR3 comprises 13 residues. Germline V gene sequence: CDR1 SQVTM, CDR2 ANQGSEA.

In DNA, the CDR3 is TGTGCCAGCAGCCTTCGAGGGGCAGCCTTTTCCTACGAGCAGTACTTC. It specifies CASSLRGAAFSYEQYF. V is TRBV5-8 and J is TRBJ2-7; D might be TRBD1 or TRBD2, each matching 5 bases. Trimming cost V 4 bases and J 1 base, with 18 bases left between them. Germline CDR1 SGHTS, CDR2 YDEGEE. The CDR3 runs 16 residues.

The genes are TRBV4-1 and TRBJ1-2, with unresolved D. The CDR3 is made up of 15 amino acids. Germline loops: CDR1 MGHRA, CDR2 YSYEKL. Deletions cut 0 bases from V and 8 bases from J, with 16 bases between. CDR3 amino acids: CASSQDGRVGEGYTF. The CDR3 DNA follows: TGCGCCAGCAGCCAAGATGGAAGGGTCGGGGAGGGCTACACCTTC.

The V gene is TRBV12-3 or TRBV12-4, the J gene TRBJ1-5, with a tentative D call TRBD1 (5 bases). V was shortened by 6 bases and J by 3 bases, with 6 bases between the two germline ends. The CDR3 has 12 amino acids. In nucleotides, the CDR3 is TGTGCCAGCAGGACAGACAATCAGCCCCAGCATTTT. Translated: CASRTDNQPQHF.

The V gene is TRBV5-1, the J gene TRBJ1-6; 9 positions agree with TRBD1. The CDR3 has 13 residues. The ends lost 8 bases at V and 9 bases at J; junction bases unmatched: 6. The germline CDR1 and CDR2 sequences are SGHRS and YFSETQ. CDR3 DNA sequence: TGCGCCAGTCGGGACAGGGACATTTCACCCCTCCACTTT. Encoded protein: CASRDRDISPLHF.

V gene TRBV24-1 combines with J gene TRBJ1-2, with 7 bases identical to TRBD1. Germline CDR1 is KGHDR and CDR2 is SFDVKD. The trim removed 3 bases at V and 4 bases at J, leaving 4 bases unmatched. The CDR3 loop spans 14 amino acids. The CDR3 sequence: CATSDGGTAYGYTF. The CDR3 region has the DNA TGTGCCACCAGTGATGGCGGGACAGCCTATGGCTACACCTTC.

The V and J genes are TRBV6-6 and TRBJ2-4, with TRBD1 identical over 8 bases. Germline V gives CDR1 MNHNY, CDR2 SVGAGI (reference sequence). The length of the CDR3 is 13 residues. Trimming took 5 bases from V and 9 from J; bases not matched to a gene: 6. CDR3 nucleotide sequence: TGTGCCAGCAGTCGGGGACAGGCCAGCATTCAGTACTTC. It codes for CASSRGQASIQYF.

V gene TRBV2 combines with J gene TRBJ2-1; TRBD2 matches at 7 bases. With V trimmed by 4 bases and J by 2 bases, 8 bases remained unmatched. The CDR3 runs 16 residues. Germline V gene sequence: CDR1 SNHLY, CDR2 FYNNEI. CDR3 nucleotides: TGTGCCAGCAGTGGCGCGACTAGCACCCCCTACAATGAGCAGTTCTTC. Translation gives CASSGATSTPYNEQFF. The whole variable domain, remainder taken from reference TRBV2 and TRBJ2-1, is EPEVTQTPSHQVTQMGQEVILRCVPISNHLYFYWYRQILGQKVEFLVSFYNNEISEKSEIFDDQFSVERPDGSNFTLKIRSTKLEDSAMYFCASSGATSTPYNEQFFGPGTRLTVL.

The chain has TRBV9 and TRBJ1-4; D call uncertain. From germline, CDR1 is SGDLS and CDR2 YYNGEE. V dropped 0 bases and J dropped 5 bases, with 17 bases sitting between them. This CDR3 has 17 amino acids. CDR3 amino acids: CASSVARPRVTNEKLFF. CDR3 in DNA: TGTGCCAGCAGCGTAGCCAGACCCCGGGTGACAAATGAAAAACTGTTTTTT.

DNA for the CDR3: TGCGCCAGCAGCCAAGATGGAATGGGGGCGCGACGAGAGACCCAGTACTTC. This gives the protein CASSQDGMGARRETQYF. The rearrangement joins TRBV4-3 to TRBJ2-5, with D perhaps matching TRBD1 (6 bases). Trimming took off 0 bases at V and 4 bases at J, with 18 bases between the two ends. The CDR3 sequence is 17 residues long. The V gene's germline CDR1 is LGHNA and CDR2 YSLEER.